This T cell receptor beta chain originates from a study of blood T cells in healthy people across ages. The authors ran a second PCR of 7 to 11 cycles using a sample-barcoded 5' primer and a J-beta primer mix. TCRdb processed the 5' RACE reads anew with MiXCR; each CDR3 protein has one entry. The sample lists some 1.7 million distinct CDR3 sequences, approximately 28% occurring once. Germline loops: CDR1 WSHSY, CDR2 SAAADI. After removal of 4 bases from V and 4 bases from J, the junction contained 6 bases not matched to a gene. The CDR3 length is 16 residues. RNA extraction gave at least 5.5 micrograms of total RNA per sample. Study-wide findings and caveats: Any changes in expanded clonotypes were possibly confounded, as donor CMV status remained unknown.

This clonotype has a handful of counts. Its antigen remains unidentified. The V and J genes are TRBV10-2 and TRBJ1-3; TRBD1 matches at 11 bases. The sequence derives from a woman younger than 45 in good health. Material for sequencing was blood. This CDR3 is CASSAGQGAGGNTIYF. For the CDR3, the DNA is TGCGCCAGCAGTGCCGGACAGGGGGCAGGGGGAAACACCATATATTTT.